The entry below gives a single T cell receptor (beta chain) sequence along with its context. This CDR3 is 14 amino acids long. Germline-derived CDR1 and CDR2 are SGHTA and FQGNSA. The V and J ends lost 5 bases and 5 bases, in that order; junction bases with no gene match: 9. Profiling relied on immunoSEQ multiplex PCR, and the TCRdb table lists in-frame clones only, not all of them. The sample lists more than 80,000 clones; nearly 95% were seen once. This record belongs to a study of T cell changes during pregnancy in multiple sclerosis. Specimen: peripheral blood, collected in the second trimester of pregnancy. The source of this sequence is a female donor with multiple sclerosis, enrolled in a pregnancy study. V and J are TRBV7-2 and TRBJ2-7, with 7 bases fitting TRBD1. This CDR3 is CASSLNRDRHEQYF. As DNA, the CDR3 is TGTGCCAGCAGCCTTAACCGGGACAGACACGAGCAGTACTTC. The full variable domain, with the rest looked up from reference TRBV7-2 and TRBJ2-7, is GAGVSQSPSNKVTEKGKDVELRCDPISGHTALYWYRQSLGQGLEFLIYFQGNSAPDKSGLPSDRFSAERTGGSVSTLTIQRTQQEDSAVYLCASSLNRDRHEQYFGPGTRLTVT.